This T cell receptor (beta chain) was recorded in a study of beta chain features in type 1 diabetes. Sequencing targeted expressed TCRB transcripts, as all isolated RNA had been reverse transcribed. Clones were read by immunoSEQ multiplex PCR, and TCRdb kept only the in-frame ones, dropping some. The profile covers roughly 42,000 clones, with roughly 50% appearing a single time and about 0.24% taken by the ten largest. CDR3 length: 14 residues. The germline V gene has CDR1 GTSNPN and CDR2 SVGIG (reference sequence). V lost 0 bases to trimming and J lost 3 bases; unmatched junction nucleotides: 3. This receptor was taken from a woman aged 30 to 39 in good health. The J gene is TRBJ1-2, the V gene TRBV30; 8 positions agree with TRBD1. Sequencing was carried out using stem cell memory CD4+ T cells from blood. The CDR3 sequence: CAWSVNRGDYGYTF. The CDR3 region has the DNA TGTGCCTGGAGTGTAAACAGGGGGGACTATGGCTACACCTTC.